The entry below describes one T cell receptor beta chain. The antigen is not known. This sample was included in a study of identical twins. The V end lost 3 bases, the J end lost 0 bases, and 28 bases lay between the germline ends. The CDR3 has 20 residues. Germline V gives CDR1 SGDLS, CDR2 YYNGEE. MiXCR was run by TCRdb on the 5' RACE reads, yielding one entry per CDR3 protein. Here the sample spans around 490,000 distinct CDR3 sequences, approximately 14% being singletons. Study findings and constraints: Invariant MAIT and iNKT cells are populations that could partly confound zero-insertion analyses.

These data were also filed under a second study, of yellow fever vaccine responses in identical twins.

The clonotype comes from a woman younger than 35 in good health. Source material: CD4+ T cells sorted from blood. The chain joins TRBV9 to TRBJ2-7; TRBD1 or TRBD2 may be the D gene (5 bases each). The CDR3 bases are TGTGCCAGCAGCGCCATAAACCTCAGGGAGTACGCCTCGGGCTCCTACGAGCAGTACTTC. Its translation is CASSAINLREYASGSYEQYF.